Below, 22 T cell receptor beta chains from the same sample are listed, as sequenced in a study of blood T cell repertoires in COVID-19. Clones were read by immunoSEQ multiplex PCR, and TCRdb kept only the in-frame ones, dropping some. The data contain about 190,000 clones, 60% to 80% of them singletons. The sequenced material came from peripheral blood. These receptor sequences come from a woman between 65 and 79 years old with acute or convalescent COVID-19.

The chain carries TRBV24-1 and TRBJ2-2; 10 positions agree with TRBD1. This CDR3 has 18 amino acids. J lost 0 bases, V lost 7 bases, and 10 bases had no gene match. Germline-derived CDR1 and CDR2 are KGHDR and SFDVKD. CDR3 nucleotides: TGTGCCACCAGCGGGCCGGGACAGGGGATAGCGAACACCGGGGAGCTGTTTTTT. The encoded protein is CATSGPGQGIANTGELFF.

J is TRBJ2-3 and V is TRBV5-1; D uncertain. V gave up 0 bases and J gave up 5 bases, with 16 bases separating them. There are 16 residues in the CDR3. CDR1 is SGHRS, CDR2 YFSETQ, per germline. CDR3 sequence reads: CASSLEFELRLDTQYF. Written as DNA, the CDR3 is TGCGCCAGCAGCTTGGAGTTTGAACTACGCCTAGATACGCAGTATTTT.

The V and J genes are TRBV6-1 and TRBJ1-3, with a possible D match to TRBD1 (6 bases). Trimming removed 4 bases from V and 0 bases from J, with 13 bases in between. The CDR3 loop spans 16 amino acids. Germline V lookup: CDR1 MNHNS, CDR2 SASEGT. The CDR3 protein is CASSATGMSSGNTIYF. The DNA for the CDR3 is TGTGCCAGCAGTGCCACAGGGATGTCCTCTGGAAACACCATATATTTT.

The CDR3 protein is CASSWTDSSNTGELFF. DNA of the CDR3: TGCGCCAGCAGCTGGACGGACAGTTCGAACACCGGGGAGCTGTTTTTT. This sequence joins TRBV5-1 and TRBJ2-2, with a possible D match to TRBD1 (6 bases). Germline V gene lookup returns CDR1 SGHRS and CDR2 YFSETQ. The V end was cut by 3 bases, the J end by 0 bases, with 12 bases between. The CDR3 loop spans 16 amino acids.

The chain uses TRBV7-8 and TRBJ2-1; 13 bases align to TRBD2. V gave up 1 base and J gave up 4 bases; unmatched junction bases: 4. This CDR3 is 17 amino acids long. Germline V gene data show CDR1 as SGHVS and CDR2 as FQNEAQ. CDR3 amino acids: CASSLVGTSGAYNEQFF. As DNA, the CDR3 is TGTGCCAGCAGCTTAGTTGGGACTAGCGGGGCTTACAATGAGCAGTTCTTC.

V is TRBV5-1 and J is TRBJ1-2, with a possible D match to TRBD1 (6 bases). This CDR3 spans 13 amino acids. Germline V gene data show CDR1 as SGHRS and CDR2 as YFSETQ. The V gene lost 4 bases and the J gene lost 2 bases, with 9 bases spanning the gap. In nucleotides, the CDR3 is TGCGCCAGCAGCGAGGGGGGGAACTATGGCTACACCTTC. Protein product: CASSEGGNYGYTF.

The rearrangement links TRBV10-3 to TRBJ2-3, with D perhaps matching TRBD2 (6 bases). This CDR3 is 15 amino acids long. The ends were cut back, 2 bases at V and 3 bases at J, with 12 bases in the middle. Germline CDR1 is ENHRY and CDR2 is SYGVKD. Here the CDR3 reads CAISERGIQTDTQYF. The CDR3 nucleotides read TGTGCCATCAGTGAGCGCGGGATTCAGACAGATACGCAGTATTTT.

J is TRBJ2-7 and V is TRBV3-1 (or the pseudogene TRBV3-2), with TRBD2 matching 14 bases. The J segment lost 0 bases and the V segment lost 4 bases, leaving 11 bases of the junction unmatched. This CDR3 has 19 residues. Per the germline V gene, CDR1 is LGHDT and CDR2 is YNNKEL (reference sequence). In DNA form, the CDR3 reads TGTGCCAGCAGCCCATTCCCGAGACTAGCGGGAGGGAGCTCCTACGAGCAGTACTTC. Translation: CASSPFPRLAGGSSYEQYF.

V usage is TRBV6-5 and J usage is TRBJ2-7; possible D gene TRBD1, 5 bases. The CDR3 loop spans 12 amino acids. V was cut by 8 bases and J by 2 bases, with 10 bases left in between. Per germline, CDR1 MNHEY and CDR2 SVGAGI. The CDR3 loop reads CASGAIPYEQYF. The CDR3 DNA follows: TGTGCCAGCGGGGCTATACCCTACGAGCAGTACTTC.

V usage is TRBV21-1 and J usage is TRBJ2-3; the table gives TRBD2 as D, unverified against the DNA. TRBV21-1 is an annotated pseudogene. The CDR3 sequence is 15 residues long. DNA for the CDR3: TGTGCCAGCAGCAAGGTTCGCGGGAGAAGAGATACGCAGTATTTT. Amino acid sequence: CASSKVRGRRDTQYF.

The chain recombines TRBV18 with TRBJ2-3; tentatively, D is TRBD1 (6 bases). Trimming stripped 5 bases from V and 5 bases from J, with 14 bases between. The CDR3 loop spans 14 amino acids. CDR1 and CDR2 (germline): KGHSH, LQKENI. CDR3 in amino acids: CASSTDRFQDTQYF. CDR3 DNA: TGTGCCAGCTCAACCGACAGGTTCCAAGATACGCAGTATTTT.

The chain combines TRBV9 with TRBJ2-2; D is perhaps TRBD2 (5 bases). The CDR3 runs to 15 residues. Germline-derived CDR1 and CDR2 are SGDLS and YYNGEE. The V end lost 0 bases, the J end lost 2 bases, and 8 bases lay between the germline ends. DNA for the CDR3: TGTGCCAGCAGCGTAGGGACTTTCAACACCGGGGAGCTGTTTTTT. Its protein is CASSVGTFNTGELFF.

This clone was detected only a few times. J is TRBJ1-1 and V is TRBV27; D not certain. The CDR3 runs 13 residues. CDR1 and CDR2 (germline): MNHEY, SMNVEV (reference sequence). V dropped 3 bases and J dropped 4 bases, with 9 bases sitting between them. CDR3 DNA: TGTGCCAGCAGTTTGTCGGCGGGCACTGAAGCTTTCTTT. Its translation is CASSLSAGTEAFF.

This CDR3 is CASSPRQGNTEAFF. The CDR3 coding sequence is TGTGCCAGCAGCCCAAGACAGGGGAACACTGAAGCTTTCTTT. The V and J genes are TRBV5-6 and TRBJ1-1; the match to TRBD1 covers 7 bases. Per the germline V gene, CDR1 is SGHDT and CDR2 is YYEEEE. The CDR3 sequence is 14 residues long. V dropped 4 bases and J dropped 1; count of bases not matched to a gene: 4.

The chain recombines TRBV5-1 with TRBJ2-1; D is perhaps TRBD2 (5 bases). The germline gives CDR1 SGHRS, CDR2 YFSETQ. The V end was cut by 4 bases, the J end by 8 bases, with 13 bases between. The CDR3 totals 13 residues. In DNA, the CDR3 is TGCGCCAGCAGCCTTCGGACTGAGGATGAGCAGTTCTTC. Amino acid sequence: CASSLRTEDEQFF.

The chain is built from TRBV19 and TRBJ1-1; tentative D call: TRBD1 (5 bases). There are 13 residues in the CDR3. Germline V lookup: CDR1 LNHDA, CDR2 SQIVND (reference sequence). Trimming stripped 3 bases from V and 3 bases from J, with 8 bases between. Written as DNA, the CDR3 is TGTGCCAGTAGTATGGGACTGTACACTGAAGCTTTCTTT. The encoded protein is CASSMGLYTEAFF. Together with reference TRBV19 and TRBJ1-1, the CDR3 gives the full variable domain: DGGITQSPKYLFRKEGQNVTLSCEQNLNHDAMYWYRQDPGQGLRLIYYSQIVNDFQKGDIAEGYSVSREKKESFPLTVTSAQKNPTAFYLCASSMGLYTEAFFGQGTRLTVV.

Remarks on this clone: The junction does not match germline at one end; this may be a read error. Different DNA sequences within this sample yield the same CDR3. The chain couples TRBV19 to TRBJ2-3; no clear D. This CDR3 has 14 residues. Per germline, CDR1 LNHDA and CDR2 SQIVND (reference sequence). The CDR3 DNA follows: TGTGCCAGTAGTCTAGAAGCTAGCACAGATACGCAGTATTTT. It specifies CASSLEASTDTQYF. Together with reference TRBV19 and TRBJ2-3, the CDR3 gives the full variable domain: DGGITQSPKYLFRKEGQNVTLSCEQNLNHDAMYWYRQDPGQGLRLIYYSQIVNDFQKGDIAEGYSVSREKKESFPLTVTSAQKNPTAFYLCASSLEASTDTQYFGPGTRLTVL.

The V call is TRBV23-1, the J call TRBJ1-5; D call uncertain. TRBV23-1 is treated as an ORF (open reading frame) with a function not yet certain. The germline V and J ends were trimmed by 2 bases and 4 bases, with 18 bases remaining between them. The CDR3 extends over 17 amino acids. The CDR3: CASSQPGVPYLNQPQHF. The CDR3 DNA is TGCGCCAGCAGTCAACCGGGAGTCCCATACCTAAATCAGCCCCAGCATTTT.

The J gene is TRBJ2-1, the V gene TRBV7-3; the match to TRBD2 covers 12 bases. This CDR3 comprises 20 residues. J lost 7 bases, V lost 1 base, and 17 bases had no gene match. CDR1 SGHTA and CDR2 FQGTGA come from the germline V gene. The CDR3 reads CASSLMAISGASGRGNEQFF. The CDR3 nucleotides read TGTGCCAGCAGCTTAATGGCGATATCGGGTGCTAGCGGGAGGGGTAATGAGCAGTTCTTC.

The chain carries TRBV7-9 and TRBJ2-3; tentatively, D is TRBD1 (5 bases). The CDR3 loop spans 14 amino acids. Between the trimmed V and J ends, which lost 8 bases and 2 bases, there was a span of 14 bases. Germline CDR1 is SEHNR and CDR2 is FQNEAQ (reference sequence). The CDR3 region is CASAYAGNTDTQYF. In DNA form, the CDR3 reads TGTGCCAGCGCCTACGCAGGGAACACAGATACGCAGTATTTT.

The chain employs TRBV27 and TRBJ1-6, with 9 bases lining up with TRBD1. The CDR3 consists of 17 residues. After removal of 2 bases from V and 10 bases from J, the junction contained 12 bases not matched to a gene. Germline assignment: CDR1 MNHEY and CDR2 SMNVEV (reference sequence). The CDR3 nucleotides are TGTGCCAGCAGTTTACACGCGCTGAGGACAGGGGAATCACCCCTCCACTTT. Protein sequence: CASSLHALRTGESPLHF.

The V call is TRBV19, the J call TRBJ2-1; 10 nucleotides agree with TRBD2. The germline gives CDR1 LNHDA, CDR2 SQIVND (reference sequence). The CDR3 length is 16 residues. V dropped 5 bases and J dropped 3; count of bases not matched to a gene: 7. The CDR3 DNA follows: TGTGCCAGTAGTCCCGGAAGCGGGAGGGGCTACAATGAGCAGTTCTTC. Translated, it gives CASSPGSGRGYNEQFF.